This is a list of T cell receptor beta chains from one sample in a study of technical replicates of blood from a few donors. Repertoires were generated with immunoSEQ multiplex PCR, while TCRdb's copy carries only in-frame clones and drops some. The sample contains 75,000 to 100,000 clones, 80% to 95% of which appear only once. Sequences were obtained from T cells isolated from PBMCs. The receptors derive from a human donor in good health. Both conserved end residues are part of each CDR3. The order of the fields is clone size, J gene, D gene, V gene, CDR3 protein, CDR3 DNA. D genes are given only for firm matches. Rows give clone size only sometimes, using once, few, many, or a class for an expanded clone.

clone_size: -
j_call: TRBJ2-5
d_call: TRBD2
v_call: TRBV30
cdr3_aa: CAWTGLAGGYQETQYF
cdr3_nt: TGTGCCTGGACGGGGCTAGCGGGGGGTTACCAAGAGACCCAGTACTTC

clone_size: few
j_call: TRBJ1-1
d_call: TRBD1
v_call: TRBV29-1
cdr3_aa: CSVRDRRGPEAFF
cdr3_nt: TGCAGCGTCCGGGACAGGCGGGGGCCTGAAGCTTTCTTT

clone_size: -
j_call: TRBJ2-7
d_call: TRBD1
v_call: TRBV18
cdr3_aa: CASSPGQEMMLSYEQYF
cdr3_nt: TGTGCCAGCTCACCAGGACAGGAGATGATGCTTTCCTACGAGCAGTACTTC

clone_size: -
j_call: TRBJ2-6
d_call: TRBD1
v_call: TRBV5-1
cdr3_aa: CASSLTGQWVSGANVLTF
cdr3_nt: TGCGCCAGCAGCTTGACGGGACAGTGGGTCTCTGGGGCCAACGTCCTGACTTTC

clone_size: -
j_call: TRBJ1-4
d_call: -
v_call: TRBV7-7
cdr3_aa: CASSLAIGDEKLFF
cdr3_nt: TGTGCTAGCAGCTTAGCCATCGGGGATGAAAAACTGTTTTTT

clone_size: -
j_call: TRBJ2-1
d_call: -
v_call: TRBV15
cdr3_aa: CATSRDSYEQFF
cdr3_nt: TGTGCCACCAGCAGAGATTCTTATGAGCAGTTCTTC

clone_size: -
j_call: TRBJ1-5
d_call: -
v_call: TRBV19
cdr3_aa: CASSIVKGAQGQQPQHF
cdr3_nt: TGTGCCAGTAGTATCGTTAAAGGAGCACAGGGACAACAGCCCCAGCATTTT

clone_size: once
j_call: TRBJ1-1
d_call: -
v_call: TRBV5-4
cdr3_aa: CASTNAGGLRNTEAFF
cdr3_nt: TGTGCCAGCACCAACGCCGGCGGCTTGAGGAACACTGAAGCTTTCTTT

clone_size: -
j_call: TRBJ2-5
d_call: TRBD1
v_call: TRBV7-2
cdr3_aa: CASSLVNRGVETQYF
cdr3_nt: TGTGCCAGCAGCTTAGTTAACAGGGGGGTAGAGACCCAGTACTTC

clone_size: -
j_call: TRBJ1-1
d_call: -
v_call: TRBV2
cdr3_aa: CASSVTSPRNTEAFF
cdr3_nt: TGTGCCAGCAGTGTTACCTCCCCCAGAAACACTGAAGCTTTCTTT

clone_size: once
j_call: TRBJ1-2
d_call: -
v_call: TRBV5-1
cdr3_aa: CASSWDNNYGYTF
cdr3_nt: TGCGCCAGCAGCTGGGACAATAACTATGGCTACACCTTC

clone_size: once
j_call: TRBJ1-1
d_call: -
v_call: TRBV7-9
cdr3_aa: CASSLGSGTEAFF
cdr3_nt: TGTGCCAGCAGCTTAGGGAGTGGGACTGAAGCTTTCTTT

clone_size: once
j_call: TRBJ1-5
d_call: TRBD1
v_call: TRBV6-5
cdr3_aa: CASRPGTGARQPQHF
cdr3_nt: TGTGCCAGCCGGCCCGGGACAGGGGCTCGGCAGCCCCAGCATTTT

clone_size: -
j_call: TRBJ2-2
d_call: TRBD2
v_call: TRBV9
cdr3_aa: CASSPVAGNTGELFF
cdr3_nt: TGTGCCAGCAGCCCAGTAGCGGGGAACACCGGGGAGCTGTTTTTT

clone_size: -
j_call: TRBJ2-2
d_call: -
v_call: TRBV6-5
cdr3_aa: CASSYSRTSTGELFF
cdr3_nt: TGTGCCAGCAGTTACTCGAGGACATCGACCGGGGAGCTGTTTTTT

clone_size: -
j_call: TRBJ2-7
d_call: -
v_call: TRBV7-2
cdr3_aa: CASSLARSGVYEQYF
cdr3_nt: TGTGCCAGCAGCTTAGCAAGGTCAGGGGTCTACGAGCAGTACTTC

clone_size: -
j_call: TRBJ2-1
d_call: TRBD2
v_call: TRBV4-1
cdr3_aa: CASSQVIAGLYNEQFF
cdr3_nt: TGCGCCAGCAGCCAGGTTATAGCGGGACTCTACAATGAGCAGTTCTTC

clone_size: -
j_call: TRBJ1-1
d_call: TRBD1
v_call: TRBV19
cdr3_aa: CASRNPPGTETNTEAFF
cdr3_nt: TGTGCCAGTAGGAATCCCCCGGGGACAGAGACGAACACTGAAGCTTTCTTT

clone_size: -
j_call: TRBJ2-7
d_call: TRBD1
v_call: TRBV27
cdr3_aa: CASSSLGQSSYEQYF
cdr3_nt: TGTGCCAGCAGTTCCCTGGGACAGAGCTCCTACGAGCAGTACTTC

clone_size: -
j_call: TRBJ2-3
d_call: TRBD2
v_call: TRBV30
cdr3_aa: CAWGLLAGITDTQYF
cdr3_nt: TGTGCCTGGGGACTTCTAGCGGGGATCACAGATACGCAGTATTTT

clone_size: -
j_call: TRBJ1-2
d_call: -
v_call: TRBV28
cdr3_aa: CASSPRLDGYTF
cdr3_nt: TGTGCCAGCAGTCCGCGGTTGGATGGCTACACCTTC

clone_size: -
j_call: TRBJ2-5
d_call: -
v_call: TRBV7-9
cdr3_aa: CASSVTGAGAQETQYF
cdr3_nt: TGTGCCAGCAGCGTGACAGGGGCGGGGGCCCAAGAGACCCAGTACTTC

clone_size: -
j_call: TRBJ2-1
d_call: -
v_call: TRBV5-1
cdr3_aa: CASSPDSNNEQFF
cdr3_nt: TGCGCCAGCAGCCCTGACAGTAACAATGAGCAGTTCTTC

clone_size: -
j_call: TRBJ2-3
d_call: TRBD2
v_call: TRBV9
cdr3_aa: CASSVLAGVDTDTQYF
cdr3_nt: TGTGCCAGCAGCGTGCTGGCGGGGGTGGACACAGATACGCAGTATTTT

clone_size: -
j_call: TRBJ1-1
d_call: -
v_call: TRBV6-1
cdr3_aa: CASRQGLTEAFF
cdr3_nt: TGTGCCAGCAGGCAGGGTCTCACTGAAGCTTTCTTT

clone_size: -
j_call: TRBJ1-1
d_call: -
v_call: TRBV27
cdr3_aa: CASSFRGALNTEAFF
cdr3_nt: TGTGCCAGCAGTTTTCGGGGGGCGTTGAACACTGAAGCTTTCTTT

clone_size: few
j_call: TRBJ1-1
d_call: TRBD1
v_call: TRBV11-2
cdr3_aa: CASRRPGTGATEAFF
cdr3_nt: TGTGCCAGCAGGCGACCCGGGACAGGGGCTACTGAAGCTTTCTTT

clone_size: -
j_call: TRBJ2-5
d_call: TRBD1
v_call: TRBV4-1
cdr3_aa: CASSTTLGTGYETQYF
cdr3_nt: TGCGCCAGCAGTACTACACTCGGGACAGGTTACGAGACCCAGTACTTC

clone_size: few
j_call: TRBJ2-5
d_call: TRBD2
v_call: TRBV4-1
cdr3_aa: CASSPGLAGAGGAQYF
cdr3_nt: TGCGCCAGCAGCCCGGGACTAGCGGGGGCCGGGGGGGCCCAGTACTTC

clone_size: -
j_call: TRBJ1-2
d_call: -
v_call: TRBV6-5
cdr3_aa: CASRRQVLNYGYTF
cdr3_nt: TGTGCCAGCAGAAGACAGGTCTTGAACTATGGCTACACCTTC

clone_size: -
j_call: TRBJ1-1
d_call: TRBD1
v_call: TRBV27
cdr3_aa: CASSAKQGARETEAFF
cdr3_nt: TGTGCCAGCAGTGCAAAACAGGGGGCCAGGGAGACTGAAGCTTTCTTT

clone_size: -
j_call: TRBJ1-2
d_call: TRBD1
v_call: TRBV5-6
cdr3_aa: CASSLGVTGLFIYGYTF
cdr3_nt: TGTGCCAGCAGCTTGGGGGTGACAGGGTTATTCATCTATGGCTACACCTTC

clone_size: -
j_call: TRBJ2-7
d_call: TRBD2
v_call: TRBV29-1
cdr3_aa: CSAGRGGDHEQYF
cdr3_nt: TGCAGCGCGGGGAGGGGAGGGGACCACGAGCAGTACTTC

clone_size: -
j_call: TRBJ2-7
d_call: -
v_call: TRBV27
cdr3_aa: CASSLGFTHSYEQYF
cdr3_nt: TGTGCCAGCAGTTTGGGCTTTACCCACTCCTACGAGCAGTACTTC

clone_size: -
j_call: TRBJ2-7
d_call: TRBD1
v_call: TRBV28
cdr3_aa: CASSYGKGARRYEQYF
cdr3_nt: TGTGCCAGCAGTTACGGCAAGGGGGCAAGGAGGTACGAGCAGTACTTC

clone_size: -
j_call: TRBJ2-7
d_call: -
v_call: TRBV6-1
cdr3_aa: CASSDITGREQYF
cdr3_nt: TGTGCCAGCAGTGATATAACGGGGAGAGAGCAGTACTTC

clone_size: -
j_call: TRBJ2-7
d_call: -
v_call: TRBV29-1
cdr3_aa: CSVDTAFEQYF
cdr3_nt: TGCAGCGTTGACACAGCTTTCGAGCAGTACTTC

clone_size: -
j_call: TRBJ2-1
d_call: TRBD2
v_call: TRBV4-2
cdr3_aa: CASSHPRLASHNEQFF
cdr3_nt: TGTGCCAGCAGCCACCCCAGACTAGCATCGCACAATGAGCAGTTCTTC

clone_size: -
j_call: TRBJ1-6
d_call: -
v_call: TRBV5-4
cdr3_aa: CASGPGHLREGSPLHF
cdr3_nt: TGTGCCAGCGGACCGGGACATTTAAGGGAGGGTTCACCCCTCCACTTT

clone_size: -
j_call: TRBJ2-1
d_call: -
v_call: TRBV27
cdr3_aa: CASRQGSSYNEQFF
cdr3_nt: TGTGCCAGCCGGCAGGGGAGCTCCTACAATGAGCAGTTCTTC

clone_size: -
j_call: TRBJ1-4
d_call: -
v_call: TRBV7-2
cdr3_aa: CASSLQGTTNEKLFF
cdr3_nt: TGTGCCAGCAGCTTACAGGGGACCACTAATGAAAAACTGTTTTTT